The 32 T cell receptor beta chains presented below share a single source sample, sequenced in a study of cytomegalovirus exposure and HLA in healthy donors. Primers for the PCR totalled 60 Vbeta and 13 Jbeta. Sequencing was performed with immunoSEQ multiplex PCR; in TCRdb, only in-frame clones are kept and a portion is missing. The sample holds about 150,000 clones, about two thirds seen once. Sample: PBMCs. These receptors were collected from a woman aged 40 to 50 in good health and CMV-seronegative.

This chain connects TRBV30 to TRBJ2-7, with TRBD1 matching 7 bases. J lost 2 bases, V lost 8 bases, and 9 bases had no gene match. The CDR3 spans 13 residues. Germline V gives CDR1 GTSNPN, CDR2 SVGIG (reference sequence). CDR3 coding DNA: TGTGCCAGCACCGGGACAGTAGCCTACGAGCAGTACTTC. The encoded protein is CASTGTVAYEQYF.

The chain uses TRBV7-2 and TRBJ2-3; the match to TRBD2 covers 11 bases. Germline lookup yields CDR1 SGHTA and CDR2 FQGNSA. This CDR3 spans 16 amino acids. V lost 1 base and J lost 0; bases outside the gene matches: 0. CDR3 coding DNA: TGTGCCAGCAGCTTAGGACTAGCGGGGAGCACAGATACGCAGTATTTT. This encodes CASSLGLAGSTDTQYF.

The chain combines TRBV4-2 with TRBJ1-2, with 11 bases lining up with TRBD1. The length of the CDR3 is 15 residues. Germline loops: CDR1 LGHNA, CDR2 YNFKEQ. V lost 1 base and J lost 11; bases outside the gene matches: 9. CDR3 nucleotide sequence: TGTGCCAGCAGCCAAGTACCCGGGACAGGGGGTTCTTACACCTTC. Its translation is CASSQVPGTGGSYTF.

This rearrangement joins TRBV12-5 to TRBJ1-1; 10 bases are a match to TRBD1. The CDR3 runs to 13 residues. Germline V gives CDR1 LGHNT, CDR2 FRNRAP. J gave up 6 bases and V 4 bases, and 2 bases lay outside the gene matches. The CDR3 reads CASGSGQGAEAFF. The CDR3 region has the DNA TGTGCTAGTGGTTCAGGACAGGGGGCTGAAGCTTTCTTT.

The rearrangement links TRBV5-1 to TRBJ2-7; 8 bases map to TRBD1. After removal of 4 bases from V and 2 bases from J, the junction contained 11 bases not matched to a gene. Germline assignment: CDR1 SGHRS and CDR2 YFSETQ. This CDR3 contains 16 residues. CDR3 nucleotide sequence: TGCGCCAGCAGCCCAAGGACAGGGCAGTACCCCTACGAGCAGTACTTC. Its translation: CASSPRTGQYPYEQYF.

This clone occurred many times. CDR3 sequence (DNA): TGTGCCAGCAGCTACGGGGGCTCCTACAATGAGCAGTTCTTC. As protein: CASSYGGSYNEQFF. This chain connects TRBV7-9 to TRBJ2-1; D perhaps matches TRBD2 (6 bases). The CDR3 consists of 14 residues. The germline V and J ends were trimmed by 4 bases and 0 bases, with 7 bases remaining between them. CDR1 SEHNR and CDR2 FQNEAQ come from the germline V gene (reference sequence).

This clone was counted a single time. The chain combines TRBV5-1 with TRBJ2-7, with D perhaps TRBD1 (6 bases). This CDR3 comprises 15 residues. Germline V CDR1 and CDR2: SGHRS, YFSETQ. V dropped 3 bases and J dropped 0 bases, with 13 bases sitting between them. The CDR3 nucleotides read TGCGCCAGCAGCTCGGACAGTGTGAGCTCCTACGAGCAGTACTTC. The encoded protein is CASSSDSVSSYEQYF.

The rearrangement links TRBV15 to TRBJ1-5; no clear D. V gave up 8 bases and J gave up 1 base, with 12 bases separating them. CDR3 length equals 14 residues. Germline CDR1 reads LNHNV; CDR2 reads YYDKDF (reference sequence). The CDR3 here is CATRGGRSNQPQHF. In nucleotides, the CDR3 is TGTGCCACCCGGGGAGGGAGAAGCAATCAGCCCCAGCATTTT.

The chain carries TRBV4-1 and TRBJ2-3, with 11 bases aligning to TRBD2. Germline CDR1 and CDR2: MGHRA and YSYEKL. The CDR3 is 18 amino acids. Trimming removed 0 bases from V and 4 bases from J; junction bases left unmatched: 9. CDR3 protein: CASSQDGGSSGGADTQYF. The CDR3 DNA sequence: TGCGCCAGCAGCCAAGATGGAGGGAGTAGCGGGGGGGCAGATACGCAGTATTTT.

This chain links TRBV30 with TRBJ1-6, with TRBD1 matching over 10 bases. V lost 5 bases and J lost 8; bases outside the gene matches: 6. The CDR3 spans 14 residues. The germline gives CDR1 GTSNPN, CDR2 SVGIG (reference sequence). This CDR3 is CAWAPGQGYSPLHF. In DNA, the CDR3 is TGTGCCTGGGCCCCGGGACAGGGGTATTCACCCCTCCACTTT. Based on the CDR3 plus reference TRBV30 and TRBJ1-6, the full variable domain is SQTIHQWPATLVQPVGSPLSLECTVEGTSNPNLYWYRQAAGRGLQLLFYSVGIGQISSEVPQNLSASRPQDRQFILSSKKLLLSDSGFYLCAWAPGQGYSPLHFGNGTRLTVT.

This clone was recorded a few times. The gene calls are TRBV7-2 and TRBJ2-2; the match to TRBD2 covers 7 bases. Per germline, CDR1 SGHTA and CDR2 FQGNSA. V gave up 5 bases and J gave up 1 base; unmatched junction bases: 7. The CDR3 covers 16 residues. The CDR3 region has the DNA TGTGCCAGCAGCCCCCCCAAGCGGGGGAACACCGGGGAGCTGTTTTTT. This gives the protein CASSPPKRGNTGELFF. The whole variable domain, remainder taken from reference TRBV7-2 and TRBJ2-2, is GAGVSQSPSNKVTEKGKDVELRCDPISGHTALYWYRQSLGQGLEFLIYFQGNSAPDKSGLPSDRFSAERTGGSVSTLTIQRTQQEDSAVYLCASSPPKRGNTGELFFGEGSRLTVL.

The chain carries TRBV29-1 and TRBJ2-1, with 15 bases identical to TRBD2. Germline assignment: CDR1 SQVTM and CDR2 ANQGSEA. The CDR3 is made up of 14 amino acids. The trim removed 3 bases at V and 8 bases at J, leaving 2 bases unmatched. The CDR3 DNA reads as TGCAGCGTTGAGGGACTAGCGGGGGGTTATGAGCAGTTCTTC. It translates to CSVEGLAGGYEQFF.

The chain is built from TRBV5-1 and TRBJ2-1; 10 nucleotides match TRBD2. Germline values: CDR1 SGHRS, CDR2 YFSETQ. The CDR3 extends over 17 amino acids. V was pared by 4 bases and J by 4 bases, with 11 bases of the junction left unmatched. Here the CDR3 reads CASSPYGLAEPYNEQFF. The CDR3 coding sequence is TGCGCCAGCAGCCCCTACGGACTAGCGGAACCTTACAATGAGCAGTTCTTC. Full variable domain (missing parts from reference TRBV5-1 and TRBJ2-1): KAGVTQTPRYLIKTRGQQVTLSCSPISGHRSVSWYQQTPGQGLQFLFEYFSETQRNKGNFPGRFSGRQFSNSRSEMNVSTLELGDSALYLCASSPYGLAEPYNEQFFGPGTRLTVL.

This clone was seen a handful of times. This rearrangement joins TRBV6-1 to TRBJ2-1; 8 nucleotides agree with TRBD1. Germline trimming cut 3 bases from V and 1 base from J; bases unmatched to any gene: 2. Germline lookup yields CDR1 MNHNS and CDR2 SASEGT. The CDR3 loop spans 15 amino acids. The CDR3 is CASSEDRESYNEQFF. In nucleotides, the CDR3 is TGTGCCAGCAGTGAGGACAGGGAATCCTACAATGAGCAGTTCTTC.

This sequence joins TRBV5-6 and TRBJ2-3, with 9 bases matching TRBD2. The trim removed 1 base at V and 1 base at J, leaving 4 bases unmatched. Germline V gives CDR1 SGHDT, CDR2 YYEEEE. The CDR3 totals 16 residues. CDR3 in amino acids: CASSLSPSGGTDTQYF. DNA for the CDR3: TGTGCCAGCAGCTTGAGTCCTAGCGGGGGCACAGATACGCAGTATTTT.

V usage is TRBV30 and J usage is TRBJ1-1; 9 nucleotides match TRBD1. With V trimmed by 7 bases and J by 9 bases, 18 bases remained unmatched. Per the germline V gene, CDR1 is GTSNPN and CDR2 is SVGIG (reference sequence). The CDR3 spans 15 residues. The DNA of the CDR3 is TGTGCCTCGATGCAGGCACAGGGGGCGAGAAGTAAAGCTTTCTTT. Its protein is CASMQAQGARSKAFF.

This chain's CDR3 is CASSLDRTGGGNQPQHF. The CDR3 DNA follows: TGTGCCAGCAGCTTAGATCGGACAGGGGGAGGCAATCAGCCCCAGCATTTT. The gene calls are TRBV7-9 and TRBJ1-5; 10 bases are shared with TRBD1. Germline assignment: CDR1 SEHNR and CDR2 FQNEAQ (reference sequence). V shed 1 base, J shed 2 bases, and the junction held 5 bases outside the gene matches. The CDR3 covers 17 residues. Together with reference TRBV7-9 and TRBJ1-5, the CDR3 gives the full variable domain: DTGVSQNPRHKITKRGQNVTFRCDPISEHNRLYWYRQTLGQGPEFLTYFQNEAQLEKSRLLSDRFSAERPKGSFSTLEIQRTEQGDSAMYLCASSLDRTGGGNQPQHFGDGTRLSIL.

The table lists this clone with a count of one. The gene calls are TRBV14 and TRBJ2-7; a weak D match, TRBD2 (6 bases). CDR1 and CDR2 (germline): SGHDN, FVKESK. There are 17 residues in the CDR3. V gave up 0 bases and J gave up 2 bases, with 17 bases separating them. CDR3 sequence: CASSQDSLRGSPYEQYF. The CDR3 nucleotides are TGTGCCAGCAGCCAAGATTCACTGCGGGGATCTCCCTACGAGCAGTACTTC.

This chain links TRBV11-1 with TRBJ2-7, with TRBD1 matching 7 bases. The CDR3 has 16 residues. Germline V CDR1 and CDR2: SGHAT, FQDESV (reference sequence). The V gene end was trimmed by 6 bases and the J gene end by 2 bases; junction bases not matched to a gene: 13. This CDR3 is CASSSTPTGRTYEQYF. The CDR3 region has the DNA TGTGCCAGCAGTTCCACCCCGACAGGGAGAACCTACGAGCAGTACTTC.

This chain connects TRBV19 to TRBJ1-5; a weak D match, TRBD1 (5 bases). Trimming left V 7 bases short and J 5 bases short, with 18 bases between. This CDR3 comprises 15 residues. The germline gives CDR1 LNHDA, CDR2 SQIVND (reference sequence). This CDR3 reads CASNFWGTVDQPQHF. CDR3 DNA sequence: TGTGCCAGTAACTTTTGGGGGACTGTCGATCAGCCCCAGCATTTT.

The rearrangement joins TRBV19 to TRBJ1-1, with 7 bases aligning to TRBD1. Germline V gene lookup returns CDR1 LNHDA and CDR2 SQIVND (reference sequence). This CDR3 has 13 amino acids. The trim removed 5 bases at V and 4 bases at J, leaving 4 bases unmatched. DNA of the CDR3: TGTGCCAGTAGTCCCGCAGGGGGCACTGAAGCTTTCTTT. This encodes CASSPAGGTEAFF.

In its sample, this clone was seen once. The chain employs TRBV7-9 and TRBJ2-6, with 8 bases fitting TRBD1. The CDR3 is 18 amino acids. The germline CDR1 and CDR2 sequences are SEHNR and FQNEAQ (reference sequence). The V segment lost 5 bases and the J segment 0 bases; nucleotides outside the gene matches: 9. This CDR3 reads CASSLRQGLGSGANVLTF. In nucleotides, the CDR3 is TGTGCCAGCAGCCTCCGACAGGGGTTGGGCTCTGGGGCCAACGTCCTGACTTTC.

In its sample, this clone was seen a few times. The chain links TRBV4-1 to TRBJ1-2; 7 positions agree with TRBD1. This CDR3 is 16 amino acids long. V was pared by 4 bases and J by 6 bases, with 14 bases of the junction left unmatched. Per germline, CDR1 MGHRA and CDR2 YSYEKL. This CDR3 is CASSPYPGQKTDGYTF. CDR3 in DNA: TGCGCCAGCAGCCCGTACCCGGGACAGAAAACCGATGGCTACACCTTC.

Concerning this clone: This sample includes further DNA sequences coding for the same CDR3. The CDR3 sequence is CASSWYRDRPYEQYF. In DNA form, the CDR3 reads TGCGCCAGCAGCTGGTACCGGGACAGACCCTACGAGCAGTACTTC. The genes are TRBV10-2 and TRBJ2-7; 7 bases fit TRBD1. CDR3 length equals 15 residues. Germline V gene data show CDR1 as WSHSY and CDR2 as SAAADI. J gave up 2 bases and V 6 bases, and 10 bases lay outside the gene matches.

This rearrangement joins TRBV14 to TRBJ1-2; D gene unclear. The germline V gene encodes CDR1 SGHDN and CDR2 FVKESK. V was shortened by 1 base and J by 7 bases, with 10 bases between the two germline ends. There are 13 residues in the CDR3. CDR3 nucleotides: TGTGCCAGCAGCCAAGGTACAGTCTTTGGCTACACCTTC. Translating gives CASSQGTVFGYTF.

The V gene is TRBV30, the J gene TRBJ2-5; 11 nucleotides align to TRBD2. This CDR3 contains 16 residues. Per the germline V gene, CDR1 is GTSNPN and CDR2 is SVGIG (reference sequence). The trim removed 6 bases at V and 0 bases at J, leaving 9 bases unmatched. In nucleotides, the CDR3 is TGTGCCTGCAATGGGGGGACTAGCGGCTACCAAGAGACCCAGTACTTC. It specifies CACNGGTSGYQETQYF.

The gene calls are TRBV30 and TRBJ2-7, with D maybe TRBD1 (6 bases). V was trimmed by 2 bases and J by 4 bases, leaving 9 bases between them. Germline lookup yields CDR1 GTSNPN and CDR2 SVGIG (reference sequence). This CDR3 comprises 12 residues. The CDR3 protein is CAWSHGQYEQYF. Written as DNA, the CDR3 is TGTGCCTGGAGTCACGGACAGTACGAGCAGTACTTC. Combining the CDR3 with reference TRBV30 and TRBJ2-7 gives the whole variable domain SQTIHQWPATLVQPVGSPLSLECTVEGTSNPNLYWYRQAAGRGLQLLFYSVGIGQISSEVPQNLSASRPQDRQFILSSKKLLLSDSGFYLCAWSHGQYEQYFGPGTRLTVT.

This clone has more than one count but fewer than ten. The genes are TRBV6-6 and TRBJ2-7; a possible D gene is TRBD2 (5 bases). V gave up 5 bases and J gave up 5 bases, with 16 bases separating them. CDR1 and CDR2 from the germline V gene are MNHNY and SVGAGI (reference sequence). The CDR3 length is 14 residues. The CDR3: CASSVRYGSDEQYF. The CDR3 region has the DNA TGTGCCAGCAGTGTACGATACGGTAGCGACGAGCAGTACTTC.

The chain uses TRBV7-8 and TRBJ2-7, with D hard to call. Germline CDR1 reads SGHVS; CDR2 reads FQNEAQ. The V and J ends lost 4 bases and 2 bases respectively, with 12 bases between them. This CDR3 is 14 amino acids long. The CDR3: CASSSRRGTYEQYF. As DNA, the CDR3 is TGTGCCAGCAGCTCAAGGCGCGGTACCTACGAGCAGTACTTC.

The rearrangement joins TRBV6-5 to TRBJ1-2, with 10 bases matching TRBD1. The V gene end was trimmed by 3 bases and the J gene end by 0 bases; junction bases not matched to a gene: 4. The CDR3 has 16 amino acids. From germline, CDR1 is MNHEY and CDR2 SVGAGI. The CDR3 protein is CASSYFDRGPNYGYTF. CDR3 sequence (DNA): TGTGCCAGCAGTTATTTTGACAGGGGGCCTAACTATGGCTACACCTTC.

The sample holds one count of this clone. The rearrangement links TRBV11-2 to TRBJ2-3; 7 nucleotides line up with TRBD2. The CDR3 covers 15 residues. With V trimmed by 6 bases and J by 5 bases, 11 bases remained unmatched. CDR1 and CDR2 (germline): SGHAT, FQNNGV. Here the CDR3 DNA reads TGTGCCAGCAGACTTAGGAAGTGGGGGGGAGATACGCAGTATTTT. This translates into CASRLRKWGGDTQYF.

With regard to this clone: The DNA is left out, because the CDR3 cannot be placed on it with certainty; the CDR3 is given as TCRdb lists it. The rearrangement joins TRBV6-6 to TRBJ2-1; the table's D call, TRBD1, has no DNA check behind it. The germline CDR1 and CDR2 sequences are MNHNY and SVGAGI (reference sequence). Counting both end residues, the CDR3 totals 16 amino acids. The CDR3 here is CASSSSTGVRYNEQFF.